The present T cell receptor (beta chain) was sequenced within a study of regulatory T cells in long-lasting Graves disease. Study outcomes and limitations: With a small sample size, accuracy may have been reduced.

With iRepertoire HTBI primers and Arm-PCR of CDR3 regions, TCR beta libraries were built. TCRdb fed the multiplex PCR reads into MiXCR, producing one record per CDR3 protein. The sample carries 500,000 to 700,000 distinct CDR3 sequences, roughly 15% recorded once. This clonotype appeared many times. Its antigen is still unknown. CDR1 and CDR2 (germline): PRHDT, FYEKMQ (reference sequence). The CDR3 consists of 15 residues. V lost 0 bases and J 6 bases, leaving 14 bases between the germline ends. The time point was: newly diagnosed GD, antithyroid drugs for less than 3 months. PBMCs provided the RNA from which the TCR library was made. The same data also contributed to another study, on T cells in Graves' hyperthyroidism and ophthalmopathy.

This chain uses TRBV13 with TRBJ1-1, with unresolved D. The sample here was peripheral blood mononuclear cells (PBMCs), taken at new diagnosis, from a patient treated with antithyroid drugs. The receptor was derived from a woman in her twenties or thirties with Graves disease. DNA of the CDR3: TGTGCCAGCAGCTTAGGAACAGACTTTACGTCTGAAGCTTTCTTT. It translates to CASSLGTDFTSEAFF. Complete variable domain (other parts from reference TRBV13 and TRBJ1-1): AAGVIQSPRHLIKEKRETATLKCYPIPRHDTVYWYQQGPGQDPQFLISFYEKMQSDKGSIPDRFSAQQFSDYHSELNMSSLELGDSALYFCASSLGTDFTSEAFFGQGTRLTVV.